One TCR beta chain is described in this entry. The data are from a study of blood T cell repertoires in COVID-19. CDR1 and CDR2 from the germline V gene are MNHNS and SASEGT. The CDR3 loop spans 17 amino acids. V shed 0 bases, J shed 5 bases, and the junction held 7 bases outside the gene matches. Assay: immunoSEQ multiplex PCR; the TCRdb copy retains only in-frame clones and omits some. The sample holds approximately 170,000 clones; approximately 81% are singletons and the top ten take roughly 8%. The V call is TRBV6-1, the J call TRBJ2-2, with TRBD1 identical over 9 bases. This receptor was obtained from a woman aged 45-65 years who had recovered from COVID-19. The sequencing sample was made of PBMCs or T cells enriched from blood (not recorded which). CDR3 protein: CASSEAGNRGRTGELFF. DNA of the CDR3: TGTGCCAGCAGTGAAGCGGGGAACAGGGGGCGGACCGGGGAGCTGTTTTTT.